What follows are 24 T cell receptor beta chains derived from one specimen sequenced in a study of blood T cell repertoires in COVID-19. Method: immunoSEQ multiplex PCR; TCRdb's copy keeps in-frame clones and lacks some. The table shows about 35,000 clones, with approximately 81% occurring only once. The sample comprised peripheral blood. The receptors derive from a man aged 55-75 years in a cohort sampled during active COVID-19.

This clone was detected only once. The chain combines TRBV4-1 with TRBJ1-1; the D gene is possibly TRBD1 (5 bases). Germline CDR1 reads MGHRA; CDR2 reads YSYEKL. V lost 6 bases and J 1 base, leaving 9 bases between the germline ends. There are 13 residues in the CDR3. CDR3 in amino acids: CASRLDRNTEAFF. CDR3 DNA: TGCGCCAGCAGGCTAGACAGGAACACTGAAGCTTTCTTT.

In this sample, this clone is medium-sized. The chain links TRBV6-5 to TRBJ2-7; D perhaps matches TRBD1 (5 bases). V shed 5 bases and J shed 2 bases, with 10 bases lying between them. From germline, CDR1 is MNHEY and CDR2 SVGAGI. This CDR3 is built from 13 residues. The CDR3 DNA follows: TGTGCCAGCAGTACAGGAGACCCCTACGAGCAGTACTTC. It codes for CASSTGDPYEQYF.

V gene TRBV3-1 (or the pseudogene TRBV3-2) combines with J gene TRBJ2-3; no definite D call. The CDR3 consists of 12 residues. Germline assignment: CDR1 LGHDT and CDR2 YNNKEL (reference sequence). V was clipped by 5 bases and J by 6 bases, with 9 bases between them. Written as DNA, the CDR3 is TGTGCCAGCAGCTCGCCCGGGGATACGCAGTATTTT. Amino acid sequence: CASSSPGDTQYF.

The V and J genes are TRBV4-2 and TRBJ1-4; D gene ambiguous. CDR3 length equals 17 residues. Looked up from germline, CDR1 is LGHNA and CDR2 is YNFKEQ. The V and J ends lost 2 bases and 0 bases respectively, with 13 bases between them. CDR3 amino acids: CASSQKTSVATNEKLFF. CDR3 coding DNA: TGTGCCAGCAGCCAAAAGACTAGCGTAGCAACTAATGAAAAACTGTTTTTT.

For the CDR3, the DNA is TGCGCCAGCAGCCAAGACGGGGCCTGGACAGGGAGCACTGAAGCTTTCTTT. Its translation: CASSQDGAWTGSTEAFF. The J gene is TRBJ1-1, the V gene TRBV4-3; 8 nucleotides match TRBD1. The CDR3 length is 17 residues. CDR1 is LGHNA and CDR2 is YSLEER in the germline V gene. V lost 0 bases, J lost 4 bases, and 10 bases stayed unmatched.

This rearrangement joins TRBV24-1 to TRBJ2-1; 8 positions match TRBD2. Trimming took 3 bases from V and 6 from J; bases not matched to a gene: 9. From germline, CDR1 is KGHDR and CDR2 SFDVKD. CDR3 length: 16 residues. The CDR3 region is CATSDMSGGTGNEQFF. The CDR3 DNA reads as TGTGCCACCAGTGATATGAGCGGGGGTACCGGCAATGAGCAGTTCTTC.

This clone was counted once. The chain's CDR3 is CASSWRFGYEQYF. CDR3 DNA: TGTGCCAGCTCATGGAGGTTCGGCTACGAGCAGTACTTC. The rearrangement links TRBV11-1 to TRBJ2-7, with TRBD2 as a possible D gene (5 bases). The germline gives CDR1 SGHAT, CDR2 FQDESV (reference sequence). The CDR3 has 13 residues. V lost 8 bases, J lost 3 bases, and 14 bases lay in between.

The rearrangement joins TRBV7-9 to TRBJ2-1; D is unclear. Trimming pared 3 bases from V and 8 bases from J, leaving 17 bases between. CDR1 and CDR2 (germline): SEHNR, FQNEAQ (reference sequence). This CDR3 has 15 amino acids. The CDR3 DNA reads as TGTGCCAGCAGCTTCCCAGCTCTAGATTTCCATGAGCAGTTCTTC. This codes for CASSFPALDFHEQFF.

This clone has just one count. Here the CDR3 reads CATSRGGSYEQYF. The CDR3, as DNA: TGTGCCACCAGCAGAGGTGGCAGTTACGAGCAGTACTTC. The chain combines TRBV15 with TRBJ2-7; D ambiguous. This CDR3 has 13 amino acids. Between the trimmed V and J ends, which lost 1 base and 4 bases, there was a span of 8 bases. The germline CDR1 and CDR2 sequences are LNHNV and YYDKDF (reference sequence).

The rearrangement joins TRBV9 to TRBJ2-3; tentative D call: TRBD2 (7 bases). The V gene's germline CDR1 is SGDLS and CDR2 YYNGEE. The CDR3 has 15 amino acids. V dropped 3 bases and J dropped 0 bases, with 11 bases sitting between them. DNA of the CDR3: TGTGCCAGCAGCGACCGGGGGGCCAGCACAGATACGCAGTATTTT. Translating gives CASSDRGASTDTQYF.

The chain couples TRBV30 to TRBJ1-1; unclear D gene. This CDR3 is built from 12 residues. CDR1 is GTSNPN, CDR2 SVGIG, per germline (reference sequence). Trimming left V 5 bases short and J 4 bases short, with 11 bases between. The chain's CDR3 is CAWGEARTEAFF. The CDR3 DNA sequence: TGTGCCTGGGGAGAAGCTCGCACTGAAGCTTTCTTT.

CDR3 sequence (DNA): TGTGCCAGCAGTTTACCGGGAAACTATGGCTACACCTTC. Translation: CASSLPGNYGYTF. The rearrangement joins TRBV28 to TRBJ1-2; D is unclear. The CDR3 consists of 13 residues. Trimming cost V 2 bases and J 2 bases, with 6 bases left between them. Germline V gene sequence: CDR1 MDHEN, CDR2 SYDVKM.

The V and J genes are TRBV3-1 (or the pseudogene TRBV3-2) and TRBJ1-4; D is possibly TRBD1 (5 bases). V was trimmed by 4 bases and J by 8 bases, leaving 20 bases between them. CDR3 size: 16 residues. CDR1 is LGHDT and CDR2 is YNNKEL in the germline V gene (reference sequence). The CDR3 reads CASSPAGGRGSEKLFF. DNA of the CDR3: TGTGCCAGCAGCCCCGCCGGGGGGAGGGGATCAGAAAAACTGTTTTTT.

The chain links TRBV14 to TRBJ2-7; maybe TRBD2 (6 bases). CDR1 SGHDN and CDR2 FVKESK come from the germline V gene. The V and J ends lost 4 bases and 3 bases respectively, with 16 bases between them. The length of the CDR3 is 15 residues. The CDR3 sequence is CASSRSGVINYEQYF. The CDR3 DNA sequence: TGTGCCAGCAGCCGGTCGGGAGTCATAAACTACGAGCAGTACTTC.

This chain uses TRBV6-2 or TRBV6-3 with TRBJ1-3; D remains unclear. CDR1 MNHEY and CDR2 SVGEGT come from the germline V gene. Trimming left V 5 bases short and J 5 bases short, with 16 bases between. The CDR3 length is 15 residues. The CDR3 sequence: CASSTGGSYRNTIYF. The DNA for the CDR3 is TGTGCCAGCAGTACGGGAGGATCTTACAGAAACACCATATATTTT.

The rearrangement joins TRBV2 to TRBJ1-5, with D tentatively TRBD1 (5 bases). This CDR3 has 14 residues. In germline, CDR1 is SNHLY, CDR2 FYNNEI. Trimming took 3 bases from V and 6 from J, leaving 12 bases between them. CDR3 protein: CASSDSGLRQPQHF. The CDR3 DNA reads TGTGCCAGCAGTGATTCAGGGTTACGTCAGCCCCAGCATTTT.

A word on this clone: Additional DNA sequences in this sample encode the identical CDR3. V is TRBV27 and J is TRBJ2-7, with D maybe TRBD2 (6 bases). Germline CDR1 is MNHEY and CDR2 is SMNVEV (reference sequence). V was shortened by 3 bases and J by 4 bases, with 10 bases between the two germline ends. This CDR3 comprises 13 residues. Written as DNA, the CDR3 is TGTGCCAGCAGTTTCGGAGGGTTATACGAGCAGTACTTC. It encodes CASSFGGLYEQYF.

V and J are TRBV29-1 and TRBJ2-7; 7 nucleotides line up with TRBD1. CDR1 and CDR2 (germline): SQVTM, ANQGSEA. The V gene end was trimmed by 7 bases and the J gene end by 4 bases; junction bases not matched to a gene: 13. This CDR3 region has 14 residues. The CDR3 DNA reads TGCAGCGCCGTGGTACCGGGACAGCCATACGAGCAGTACTTC. This gives the protein CSAVVPGQPYEQYF.

This clone came up a few times. The chain recombines TRBV30 with TRBJ2-7; 9 bases fit TRBD1. V lost 5 bases to trimming and J lost 6 bases; unmatched junction nucleotides: 11. The CDR3 totals 14 residues. Per the germline V gene, CDR1 is GTSNPN and CDR2 is SVGIG (reference sequence). The CDR3 spells CAWDPGTGYGEQYF. CDR3 bases: TGTGCCTGGGACCCCGGGACAGGGTACGGCGAGCAGTACTTC.

The sample holds one count of this clone. This chain joins TRBV5-8 and TRBJ1-1, with D possibly being TRBD1 (6 bases). Per germline, CDR1 SGHTS and CDR2 YDEGEE. Trimming took off 1 base at V and 5 bases at J, with 12 bases between the two ends. There are 14 residues in the CDR3. The DNA for the CDR3 is TGTGCCAGCAGCTTGAGGGGGGGCAGAACTGAAGCTTTCTTT. This sequence encodes CASSLRGGRTEAFF.

The V gene is TRBV3-1 (or the pseudogene TRBV3-2), the J gene TRBJ2-1, with D perhaps TRBD2 (5 bases). Looked up from germline, CDR1 is LGHDT and CDR2 is YNNKEL (reference sequence). The CDR3 length is 15 residues. Between the trimmed V and J ends, which lost 1 base and 9 bases, there was a span of 16 bases. The CDR3 region is CASSQVTAYRGEQFF. CDR3 in DNA: TGTGCCAGCAGCCAAGTAACAGCTTACCGGGGTGAGCAGTTCTTC.

The chain carries TRBV15 and TRBJ2-1; TRBD1 is a possible D gene (7 bases). The CDR3 is 15 amino acids. Trimming pared 1 base from V and 4 bases from J, leaving 11 bases between. The germline V gene has CDR1 LNHNV and CDR2 YYDKDF (reference sequence). The CDR3 protein is CATSRARDSYNEQFF. The CDR3 DNA reads TGTGCCACCAGCAGAGCGCGGGACAGTTACAATGAGCAGTTCTTC. The full variable domain, in which reference TRBV15 and TRBJ2-1 provide the parts outside the CDR3, is DAMVIQNPRYQVTQFGKPVTLSCSQTLNHNVMYWYQQKSSQAPKLLFHYYDKDFNNEADTPDNFQSRRPNTSFCFLDIRSPGLGDTAMYLCATSRARDSYNEQFFGPGTRLTVL.

This clone has a single count. J is TRBJ2-5 and V is TRBV10-3; 7 nucleotides align to TRBD1. The germline V gene has CDR1 ENHRY and CDR2 SYGVKD. With 4 bases clipped from V and 1 base from J, the junction kept 12 bases outside the gene matches. The length of the CDR3 is 17 residues. CDR3 protein: CAISGPDRAGGQETQYF. Written as DNA, the CDR3 is TGTGCCATCAGTGGCCCCGACAGGGCTGGGGGCCAAGAGACCCAGTACTTC.

The chain uses TRBV18 and TRBJ1-1; 7 bases agree with TRBD1. CDR1 is KGHSH, CDR2 LQKENI, per germline. The CDR3 covers 15 residues. Trimming cost V 3 bases and J 1 base; bases outside gene matches: 5. Here the CDR3 DNA reads TGTGCCAGCTCACCGGGACAGTCCACGAACACTGAAGCTTTCTTT. Protein product: CASSPGQSTNTEAFF.